One TCR beta chain is described in this entry. The sample holds many counts of this clonotype. The target of this receptor is not known. Per-base quality was not reported, and no clone a single base away is much larger than it. Library method: 5' RACE. The sequencing machine was a NextSeq 500. Unique molecular identifiers were attached to individual cDNA molecules in the TCR library protocol so that sequencing error and PCR bias could be corrected. Both TCR alpha and beta chains were sequenced, and tight co-correlation was observed between alpha and beta sequence abundances in each sample. Per the source publication's procedure: V gene, J gene and CDR3 annotation of TCR sequences was performed with Decombinator V4. TCRs were defined as expanded if a significant change between any two time points was detected under a Poisson model with p below 0.0001. Abundances of TCRs were expressed as counts per million after normalisation to the total number of TCRs sequenced in each sample. TRAV1-2 paired with TRAJ12, TRAJ20 or TRAJ33 defined MAIT TCRs, while TRAV10 paired with TRAJ18 defined iNKT TCRs. VDJdb, accessed 1 November 2021, was searched for CMV, EBV and SARS-CoV-2 annotated TCRs, with TCRs annotated for multiple antigens excluded. TCRdb applied fastp at Q25 and MiXCR to the public reads, then kept only in-frame beta chains. Each CDR3 protein gets just one entry, which takes the most common genes and DNA from the rows behind it. The V and J calls come from TCRdb's annotation, not from the publication. This sample comprises 80,000 to 100,000 distinct CDR3 sequences, under 15% of them detected only once. The ten biggest clones cover roughly 6.4% of the sample.

A case-control design nested within a healthcare worker cohort in London, UK, was used, with weekly nasopharyngeal swab PCR tests and blood sampling performed. Healthcare workers were enrolled in the week of the UK lockdown, from 23 to 31 March 2020, and were followed every week for up to roughly 15 weeks. This record belongs to a study of early T cells in non-severe SARS-CoV-2 infection (dated by TCRdb to 2020 to 2022). With regard to the full study: Because TCR sequencing relied on bulk RNA taken from unsorted whole blood, pairing of alpha and beta chains was not possible.

Study-wide conclusions, independent of this receptor: Matching against VDJdb was skewed toward anti-spike CD8 responses, likely underestimated virus-specific expansions, and missed private and CD4 specificities.

Counted from cysteine to phenylalanine, this CDR3 has 17 amino acids. Here the CDR3 DNA is all that survives: 51 bases in frame from base 1. A distance of 13 bases separates the germline ends of V and J, which lose 0 bases and 1 base respectively. Via the germline V gene (reference sequence), CDR1 is LNHNV and CDR2 YYDKDF. This TCR was recovered from an adult who was a healthcare worker with PCR-confirmed SARS-CoV-2 infection or an uninfected control (not recorded which). Sequenced sample: whole blood. The receptor chain draws on TRBV15 and TRBJ2-1; the D gene is perhaps TRBD2, on 6 matching bases. DNA sequence: TGTGCCACCAGCAGAGATTTGGCGGGATGGTCCTACAATGAGCAGTTCTTC. Translated, this gives CATSRDLAGWSYNEQFF.